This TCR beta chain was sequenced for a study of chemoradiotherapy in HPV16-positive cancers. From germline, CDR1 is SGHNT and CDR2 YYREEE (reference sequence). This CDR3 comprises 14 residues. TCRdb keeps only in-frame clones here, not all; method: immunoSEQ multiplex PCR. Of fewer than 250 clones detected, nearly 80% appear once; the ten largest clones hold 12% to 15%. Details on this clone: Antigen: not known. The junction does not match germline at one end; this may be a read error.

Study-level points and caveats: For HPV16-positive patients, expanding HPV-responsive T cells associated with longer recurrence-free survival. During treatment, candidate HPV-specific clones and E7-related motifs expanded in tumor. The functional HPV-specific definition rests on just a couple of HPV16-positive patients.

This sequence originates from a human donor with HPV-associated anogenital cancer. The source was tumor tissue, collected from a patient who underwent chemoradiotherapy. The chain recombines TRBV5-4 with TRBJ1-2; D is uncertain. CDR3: CASRSLVPGKTYGF. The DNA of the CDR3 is TGTGCCAGCAGATCGCTCGTACCAGGAAAGACCTATGGCTTC. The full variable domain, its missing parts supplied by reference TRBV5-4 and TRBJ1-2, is ETGVTQSPTHLIKTRGQQVTLRCSSQSGHNTVSWYQQALGQGPQFIFQYYREEENGRGNFPPRFSGLQFPNYSSELNVNALELDDSALYLCASRSLVPGKTYGFGSGTRLTVV.